This TCR beta chain was documented in a study of shared clonotypes between healthy human individuals. Germline CDR1 is SGHRS and CDR2 is YFSETQ. The V segment lost 3 bases and the J segment 4 bases; nucleotides outside the gene matches: 4. CDR3 length equals 16 residues. Assay used: immunoSEQ multiplex PCR; TCRdb lists only in-frame clones, some missing. This table holds 520,000 or so clones, 79% found once. This sequence originates from a woman aged 40 to 50 in good health. Some clones in this sample may be carry-over from other donors' samples. The sequenced sample was PBMCs. This rearrangement joins TRBV5-1 to TRBJ2-5; 15 positions agree with TRBD2. Here the CDR3 reads CASSSGLAGGVETQYF. In nucleotides, the CDR3 is TGCGCCAGCAGCTCCGGACTAGCGGGAGGGGTAGAGACCCAGTACTTC.